The 17 T cell receptor beta chains reported below all come from one sample, sequenced in a study of cytomegalovirus exposure and HLA in healthy donors. PCR primers comprised 60 Vbeta and 13 Jbeta primers. Profiled with immunoSEQ multiplex PCR; TCRdb holds only in-frame clones, not every one. The repertoire includes around 130,000 clones, approximately 75% of them detected once, and approximately 6% sits in the top ten. Sequencing was carried out using PBMCs. These receptors all come from a woman between 40 and 50 years old in good health and CMV-seropositive.

CDR3 sequence: CASSQTPQGGSQPQHF. The CDR3, as DNA: TGTGCCAGCAGCCAAACCCCGCAGGGCGGTTCTCAGCCCCAGCATTTT. This sequence joins TRBV4-2 and TRBJ1-5; tentative D call: TRBD1 (5 bases). The CDR3 length is 16 residues. Trimming pared 2 bases from V and 6 bases from J, leaving 17 bases between. CDR1 and CDR2 (germline): LGHNA, YNFKEQ.

This clone was detected once. This rearrangement joins TRBV18 to TRBJ2-7; a weak D match, TRBD1 (6 bases). V was pared by 3 bases and J by 0 bases, with 12 bases between. Per germline, CDR1 KGHSH and CDR2 LQKENI. This CDR3 comprises 15 residues. As DNA, the CDR3 is TGTGCCAGCTCACCCGACAGGCAAAACTCCTACGAGCAGTACTTC. Its protein product is CASSPDRQNSYEQYF.

This clone was seen only once. This sequence joins TRBV30 and TRBJ1-2; D may be TRBD1 (6 bases). The CDR3 consists of 14 residues. Germline lookup yields CDR1 GTSNPN and CDR2 SVGIG (reference sequence). Trimming shortened V by 3 bases and J by 2 bases, and 13 bases separated the two germline ends. In DNA, the CDR3 is TGTGCCTGGAGCCGGGGGGGGGCCAACTATGGCTACACCTTC. Translated, it gives CAWSRGGANYGYTF.

V gene TRBV7-9 combines with J gene TRBJ2-7; 8 bases agree with TRBD1. Germline CDR1 is SEHNR and CDR2 is FQNEAQ (reference sequence). This CDR3 region has 17 residues. Unmatched junction bases numbered 12, after V lost 0 bases and J lost 5 bases. In nucleotides, the CDR3 is TGTGCCAGCAGCTTAGCCCGGCCGGGACAGGCGTCTAACGAGCAGTACTTC. It is translated as CASSLARPGQASNEQYF.

The CDR3 is CASSPSRGMENGYTF. Here the CDR3 DNA reads TGTGCCAGCTCACCCTCTAGAGGGATGGAAAATGGCTACACCTTC. The chain couples TRBV18 to TRBJ1-2, with D unresolved. Trimming shortened V by 3 bases and J by 6 bases, and 17 bases separated the two germline ends. In germline, CDR1 is KGHSH, CDR2 LQKENI. The CDR3 spans 15 residues.

The J gene is TRBJ2-7, the V gene TRBV28; perhaps TRBD1 as D (6 bases). Trimming removed 3 bases from V and 4 bases from J, with 10 bases in between. The germline V gene encodes CDR1 MDHEN and CDR2 SYDVKM. The CDR3 runs to 13 residues. DNA of the CDR3: TGTGCCAGCAGTTTTACAGGGAATTACGAGCAGTACTTC. Translation: CASSFTGNYEQYF.

This CDR3 reads CASSGLSGYTF. The CDR3 DNA follows: TGTGCCAGCAGTGGATTGAGTGGCTACACCTTC. V and J are TRBV6-4 and TRBJ1-2, with D uncertain. The CDR3 extends over 11 amino acids. Germline V gene sequence: CDR1 MRHNA, CDR2 SNTAGT. Trimming took 4 bases from V and 7 from J, leaving 7 bases between them.

The genes are TRBV28 and TRBJ1-2; 9 bases line up with TRBD1. Trimming cost V 0 bases and J 8 bases; bases outside gene matches: 4. The CDR3 covers 14 residues. The germline V gene encodes CDR1 MDHEN and CDR2 SYDVKM. The CDR3 DNA is TGTGCCAGCAGTTTATGGACAGGGGGATTAGGCTACACCTTC. This encodes CASSLWTGGLGYTF.

This CDR3 is CASSRTATCEQYF. CDR3 coding DNA: TGCGCCAGCAGCAGGACAGCGACTTGCGAGCAGTACTTC. The rearrangement uses TRBV5-1 and TRBJ2-7; weak D call: TRBD1 (6 bases). Germline lookup yields CDR1 SGHRS and CDR2 YFSETQ. This CDR3 is 13 amino acids long. Between the trimmed V and J ends, which lost 4 bases and 6 bases, there was a span of 14 bases.

This clone was detected only a few times. V usage is TRBV30 and J usage is TRBJ1-1, with D unresolved. The length of the CDR3 is 12 residues. V was clipped by 8 bases and J by 2 bases, with 12 bases between them. Germline lookup yields CDR1 GTSNPN and CDR2 SVGIG (reference sequence). CDR3 residues: CAQQAGNTEAFF. The CDR3 bases are TGTGCCCAGCAGGCAGGAAACACTGAAGCTTTCTTT.

This clone was detected only once. The V and J genes are TRBV5-4 and TRBJ2-1; 11 nucleotides line up with TRBD2. Unmatched junction bases numbered 10, after V lost 3 bases and J lost 5 bases. CDR3 size: 17 residues. Germline assignment: CDR1 SGHNT and CDR2 YYREEE (reference sequence). In DNA form, the CDR3 reads TGTGCCAGCAGCTCCCAGCTAGGGACTAGCGGTAACAATGAGCAGTTCTTC. It encodes CASSSQLGTSGNNEQFF. The variable domain in full, with the rest retrieved from reference TRBV5-4 and TRBJ2-1, is ETGVTQSPTHLIKTRGQQVTLRCSSQSGHNTVSWYQQALGQGPQFIFQYYREEENGRGNFPPRFSGLQFPNYSSELNVNALELDDSALYLCASSSQLGTSGNNEQFFGPGTRLTVL.

Only a few counts were recorded for this clone. J is TRBJ2-5 and V is TRBV19; 9 nucleotides align to TRBD2. Germline CDR1 is LNHDA and CDR2 is SQIVND (reference sequence). The V and J ends lost 4 bases and 3 bases, in that order; junction bases with no gene match: 6. The CDR3 consists of 15 residues. CDR3 region: CASSRASGEEETQYF. As DNA, the CDR3 is TGTGCCAGTAGTAGGGCTAGCGGGGAGGAAGAGACCCAGTACTTC. The full variable domain, in which reference TRBV19 and TRBJ2-5 provide the parts outside the CDR3, is DGGITQSPKYLFRKEGQNVTLSCEQNLNHDAMYWYRQDPGQGLRLIYYSQIVNDFQKGDIAEGYSVSREKKESFPLTVTSAQKNPTAFYLCASSRASGEEETQYFGPGTRLLVL.

V is TRBV4-3 and J is TRBJ2-7; 15 nucleotides line up with TRBD2. The length of the CDR3 is 15 residues. V lost 2 bases and J lost 7; bases outside the gene matches: 3. The germline V gene has CDR1 LGHNA and CDR2 YSLEER. CDR3 coding DNA: TGCGCCAGCAGCCAACAGGGACTAGCGGGAGGTGAGCAGTACTTC. Amino acids: CASSQQGLAGGEQYF.

This clone was counted between two and nine times. V and J are TRBV6-4 and TRBJ2-2; 10 bases match TRBD2. The junction had 6 bases not matched to a gene; V was cut back by 1 base and J by 4 bases. Per germline, CDR1 MRHNA and CDR2 SNTAGT. The CDR3 loop spans 17 amino acids. The CDR3 bases are TGTGCCAGCAGTGACTTCAGCGGGGGGGCTAGCACCGGGGAGCTGTTTTTT. It translates to CASSDFSGGASTGELFF.

The chain couples TRBV29-1 to TRBJ1-1, with 9 bases fitting TRBD1. Per germline, CDR1 SQVTM and CDR2 ANQGSEA. There are 13 residues in the CDR3. V was clipped by 7 bases and J by 11 bases; unmatched bases: 14. The CDR3: CSGTGGAGLGAFF. CDR3 coding DNA: TGCAGCGGTACAGGGGGCGCGGGGTTAGGGGCTTTCTTT.

The chain has TRBV28 and TRBJ1-1; 10 bases agree with TRBD1. J gave up 4 bases and V 5 bases, and 10 bases lay outside the gene matches. This CDR3 is built from 16 residues. Germline-derived CDR1 and CDR2 are MDHEN and SYDVKM. The CDR3 sequence is CASSPLRDRGGTEAFF. The CDR3, as DNA: TGTGCCAGCAGTCCCCTCCGGGACAGGGGAGGCACTGAAGCTTTCTTT.

The V gene is TRBV5-6, the J gene TRBJ2-5; TRBD2 matches 10 bases. The DNA matches TRBJ2-7 better at its end, which makes the J call doubtful. Germline V lookup: CDR1 SGHDT, CDR2 YYEEEE. There are 15 residues in the CDR3. The chain's CDR3 is CASSKGAGGLIEQYF. The CDR3 DNA reads TGTGCCAGCAGCAAAGGAGCGGGGGGGCTCATCGAGCAGTACTTC.